In its sample, the clone carrying this TCR beta chain was seen many times. Compared with germline, one end of the junction differs, possibly owing to a read error. Germline V gene lookup returns CDR1 MGHRA and CDR2 YSYEKL. This CDR3 has 15 amino acids. Alongside a J-beta primer mix, a sample-barcoded 5' primer served in a second PCR lasting roughly 7 to 11 cycles. TCRdb re-analysed the 5' RACE reads in MiXCR, keeping a single row per CDR3 protein. Of about 1.8 million distinct CDR3 sequences listed, just under 50% are singletons. This entry belongs to a study of blood T cells in healthy people across ages.

The specimen sequenced was blood. The TCR sequence derives from a woman between 35 and 50 years old in good health. The gene calls are TRBV4-1 and TRBJ2-7; the match to TRBD1 covers 9 bases. CDR3 DNA sequence: TGTGCCAGCAGCCAAGTTGGGACAGGGAACTACGAGCAGTACTTC. As protein: CASSQVGTGNYEQYF.